A selection of T cell receptor beta chains follows, all from one sample in a study of blood T cell repertoires in COVID-19. Produced via immunoSEQ multiplex PCR; TCRdb's table is partial and in-frame only. The sample yields fewer than 250,000 clones, 70% to 85% seen once. The sample comprised peripheral blood. The receptors originated from a woman aged 80 or over with acute or convalescent COVID-19. CDR3s leave out the opening cysteine and the closing phenylalanine or tryptophan. Fields, in order: CDR3 protein, V gene, J gene.

cdr3_aa: ASSGGRRTVEAF; v_call: TRBV18; j_call: TRBJ1-1
cdr3_aa: ASSPRGRETQY; v_call: TRBV7-2; j_call: TRBJ2-5
cdr3_aa: ASSIASGGAYEQF; v_call: TRBV19; j_call: TRBJ2-1
cdr3_aa: ATSDATSGSYNEQF; v_call: TRBV24-1; j_call: TRBJ2-1
cdr3_aa: ASSLGAGGGQSEQF; v_call: TRBV7-2; j_call: TRBJ2-1
cdr3_aa: ASSFGPEGGSGQF; v_call: TRBV7-2; j_call: TRBJ2-1
cdr3_aa: ASKQNGVNQPQH; v_call: TRBV2; j_call: TRBJ1-5
cdr3_aa: ASSFRAGAGDTQY; v_call: TRBV5-1; j_call: TRBJ2-3
cdr3_aa: ASSLTGLVNYGYT; v_call: TRBV7-3; j_call: TRBJ1-2
cdr3_aa: ASSVTGLEQY; v_call: TRBV7-6; j_call: TRBJ2-7
cdr3_aa: ASSLYGSQETQY; v_call: TRBV7-2; j_call: TRBJ2-5
cdr3_aa: ASSRDAGTGSYEQY; v_call: TRBV5-4; j_call: TRBJ2-7
cdr3_aa: ASSPDNKYEQY; v_call: TRBV3-1/TRBV3-2; j_call: TRBJ2-7
cdr3_aa: ASSQERIAGISYNEQF; v_call: TRBV4-3; j_call: TRBJ2-1
cdr3_aa: ASSEASLAGRSYEQY; v_call: TRBV2; j_call: TRBJ2-7
cdr3_aa: ASTISQNEQF; v_call: TRBV5-4; j_call: TRBJ2-1
cdr3_aa: ASSSLSADRGL; v_call: TRBV2; j_call: TRBJ1-2
cdr3_aa: ASSEVFDSYWSIQY; v_call: TRBV6-1; j_call: TRBJ2-4